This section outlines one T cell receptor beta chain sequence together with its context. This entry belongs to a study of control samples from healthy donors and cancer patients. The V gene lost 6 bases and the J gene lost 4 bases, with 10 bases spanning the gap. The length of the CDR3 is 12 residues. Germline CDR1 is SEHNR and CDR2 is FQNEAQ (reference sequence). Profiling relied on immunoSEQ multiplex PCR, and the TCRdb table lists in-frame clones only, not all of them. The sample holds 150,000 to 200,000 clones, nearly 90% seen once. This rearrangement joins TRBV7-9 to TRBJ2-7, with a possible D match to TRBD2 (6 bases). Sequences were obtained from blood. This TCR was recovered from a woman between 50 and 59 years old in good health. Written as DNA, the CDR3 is TGTGCCAGCAGGGGACTGTTTTACGAGCAGTACTTC. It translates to CASRGLFYEQYF.